The clone carrying this TCR beta chain was recorded a few times. V was cut by 5 bases and J by 1 base, with 11 bases left in between. This CDR3 is built from 15 residues. This entry is derived from a study of T-cell reconstitution after alpha-beta-depleted transplantation in children. Unique molecular identifiers were incorporated when the TCRbeta library was constructed. Via MiXCR, TCRdb re-called the PCR reads, giving one row per CDR3 protein. The sample has 350,000 to 450,000 distinct CDR3 sequences, about 20% seen once. V gene TRBV12-3 or TRBV12-4 combines with J gene TRBJ2-2, with D possibly matching TRBD1 (7 bases). The material was PBMCs from the stem cell graft donor, obtained from the stem cell graft. This sequence was found in a human donor who donated a stem cell graft to a child with acute myeloid leukemia. The CDR3 is CASSRRDRNTGELFF. DNA for the CDR3: TGTGCCAGCAGTAGGCGGGACAGGAACACCGGGGAGCTGTTTTTT.